This is a list of T cell receptor beta chains from one sample in a study of blood T cell repertoires in COVID-19. The repertoire was sequenced with immunoSEQ multiplex PCR; TCRdb's copy has only in-frame clones and lacks some. The sample comprises 30,000 to 40,000 clones, 90% to 95% of which are singletons, and under 6% rests with the top ten. Sequencing was done on a sample of peripheral blood. Receptors originate from a human donor in a cohort sampled during active COVID-19. Both conserved end residues are part of each CDR3. The D gene is left open where the match is weak. A clone size is listed for some rows: how often the clone was seen (once, few, many), or a class if it is expanded.

>TRBJ2-5|TRBD2|TRBV11-2|NA
TGTGCCAGCAGCCCCCCGGGGGGGCAGATAAAAGAGACCCAGTACTTC
CASSPPGGQIKETQYF
>TRBJ1-2|TRBD1|TRBV7-6|NA
TGTGCCAGCAGCTCCACCGGGACAGGGAATGGCTACACCTTC
CASSSTGTGNGYTF
>TRBJ2-3|NA|TRBV19|NA
TGTGCCAGTAGCCCGGGGGGCGGGACCGGAGATACGCAGTATTTT
CASSPGGGTGDTQYF
>TRBJ2-6|NA|TRBV19|NA
TGTGCCAGTAGTATAGAGCAGACAGTAACCGGGGCCAACGTCCTGACTTTC
CASSIEQTVTGANVLTF
>TRBJ1-6|TRBD1|TRBV10-3|NA
TGTGCCATCAGTGACCGGGACAGGGGACTTAGTAATTCACCCCTCCACTTT
CAISDRDRGLSNSPLHF
>TRBJ1-1|NA|TRBV10-3|NA
TGTGCCATCAGTCCAGGGGCCACTGAAGCTTTCTTT
CAISPGATEAFF
>TRBJ1-1|NA|TRBV7-2|NA
TGTGCCAGCAACAACATAGCGGGTGAAGCTTTCTTT
CASNNIAGEAFF
>TRBJ1-2|TRBD1|TRBV28|NA
TGTGCCAGCAGTGCCGGGACAGGGCGGCCTTTAGCTAACTATGGCTACACCTTC
CASSAGTGRPLANYGYTF
>TRBJ1-4|NA|TRBV10-3|NA
TGTGCCATCAGTGAGTCCTCCGGACAGTCAATGAGGAAACTGTTTTTT
CAISESSGQSMRKLFF
>TRBJ1-5|NA|TRBV28|NA
TGTGCCAGCAGTTTATGGCAGGGTCGGGGGGATCAGCCCCAGCATTTT
CASSLWQGRGDQPQHF
>TRBJ1-2|NA|TRBV3-1/TRBV3-2|NA
TGTGCCAGCAGCCAAGAGGGGGCTTATGGCTACACCTTC
CASSQEGAYGYTF
>TRBJ2-3|TRBD2|TRBV28|NA
TGTGCCAGCAGTTTCTTCGGGACTAGCGGGGGGAACACAGATACGCAGTATTTT
CASSFFGTSGGNTDTQYF
>TRBJ2-1|TRBD1|TRBV4-3|NA
TGCGCCAGCAGCCAAGACTCCACCCGGGGTCAGGAACAGGGGTACAATGAGCAGTTCTTC
CASSQDSTRGQEQGYNEQFF
>TRBJ2-6|TRBD1|TRBV9|NA
TGTGCCAGCAGCGTAGCTGGGACAGGGGGCGCTGGGGCCAACGTCCTGACTTTC
CASSVAGTGGAGANVLTF
>TRBJ2-2|NA|TRBV2|NA
TGTGCCAGCAAATCTTCAGACACCCTCACCGGGGAGCTGTTTTTT
CASKSSDTLTGELFF
>TRBJ2-3|NA|TRBV6-5|NA
TGTGCCAGCACCACCAGCGGGCCGAGCACAGATACGCAGTATTTT
CASTTSGPSTDTQYF
>TRBJ1-2|NA|TRBV7-9|NA
TGTGCCAGCAGCGGTGCCGGACACTACTATGGCTACACCTTC
CASSGAGHYYGYTF
>TRBJ1-2|NA|TRBV5-6|NA
TGTGCCAGCAGCTTGGAAGTCAGGGACTATGGCTACACCTTC
CASSLEVRDYGYTF
>TRBJ2-3|TRBD1|TRBV5-1|NA
TGCGCCAGCAGCGGACAGGGGGGCACAGATACGCAGTATTTT
CASSGQGGTDTQYF
>TRBJ1-2|NA|TRBV19|NA
TGTGCCAGTAGTATAGGAGGAGGTAATGGCTACACCTTC
CASSIGGGNGYTF
>TRBJ2-6|NA|TRBV29-1|once
TGCAGCGTTGAAGACCGGTTCTCTGGGGCCAACGTCCTGACTTTC
CSVEDRFSGANVLTF
>TRBJ2-5|TRBD2|TRBV3-1/TRBV3-2|NA
TGTGCCAGCAGCCTTAGCGGGAGGGCCAGAGAGACCCAGTACTTC
CASSLSGRARETQYF
>TRBJ1-3|NA|TRBV11-2|NA
TGTGCCAGCAGCTTGGACAGAGGAAACACCATATATTTT
CASSLDRGNTIYF
>TRBJ1-2|TRBD1|TRBV5-1|NA
TGCGCCAGCAGCCAGGGGGCCTATGGCTACACCTTC
CASSQGAYGYTF
>TRBJ1-1|NA|TRBV7-9|NA
TGTGCCAGCAGCTCCCAGACAAATAGGGGCACTGAAGCTTTCTTT
CASSSQTNRGTEAFF
>TRBJ2-1|NA|TRBV27|NA
TGTGCCAGTGGGTGGATGGAGGATGAGCAGTTCTTC
CASGWMEDEQFF
>TRBJ2-2|TRBD2|TRBV24-1|NA
TGTGCCACCAGTTCACTAGCGGGGCTAAACACCGGGGAGCTGTTTTTT
CATSSLAGLNTGELFF
>TRBJ1-6|NA|TRBV5-4|few
TGTGCCAGCAGCTCGGGAGGGTCACCCCTCCACTTT
CASSSGGSPLHF
>TRBJ1-4|NA|TRBV19|NA
TGTGCCAGTACTAGGCAGGGCACAACTAATGAAAAACTGTTTTTT
CASTRQGTTNEKLFF
>TRBJ1-3|NA|TRBV30|NA
TGTGCCTTGACCGAACAGGGTTGGGGTCTTGGAAACACCATATATTTT
CALTEQGWGLGNTIYF
>TRBJ1-2|TRBD1|TRBV7-2|NA
TGTGCCAGCAGCTTATCCATACAGGGGGCATATGGCTACACCTTC
CASSLSIQGAYGYTF
>TRBJ1-4|NA|TRBV3-1/TRBV3-2|once
TGTGCCAGCAGCCGGGGGCGAGGTGAAAAACTGTTTTTT
CASSRGRGEKLFF
>TRBJ2-3|TRBD2|TRBV3-1/TRBV3-2|NA
TGTGCCAGCAGCCAGCGGGAGGCTTACACAGATACGCAGTATTTT
CASSQREAYTDTQYF
>TRBJ2-1|NA|TRBV24-1|NA
TGTGCCACCAGTGAGAGCGGCCTAAATTACAATGAGCAGTTCTTC
CATSESGLNYNEQFF
>TRBJ2-2|NA|TRBV7-2|NA
TGTGCCAGCAGCCGGGATTGGGCAGGGAGGACGGGGGAGCTGTTTTTT
CASSRDWAGRTGELFF